The source of this T cell receptor beta chain is a study of cytomegalovirus exposure and HLA in healthy donors. Study context: In a later analysis, the roughly 130 validation repertoires were reported to have used the same platform as the roughly 600 first-cohort repertoires.

Germline trimming cut 4 bases from V and 6 bases from J; bases unmatched to any gene: 6. Germline V lookup: CDR1 SGHTA, CDR2 FQGNSA. The CDR3 has 15 residues. This clone was seen more than once but under ten times. The antigen is unknown. The protocol was immunoSEQ multiplex PCR, while the TCRdb copy is restricted to in-frame clones and leaves out a portion. The table records fewer than 120,000 clones, about nine tenths of them present only once. Study-wide findings and caveats: Rare TCR sequences dominated, though some public TCRs recurred in many donors. The study put 150 to 200 TCR beta chains on its list as cytomegalovirus-associated. The TCR clusters that emerged in the first cohort tended, a later analysis found, to co-occur in the 120 or so validation repertoires.

The source material was PBMCs. The TCR comes from a woman aged 18-30 years in good health and CMV-seronegative. The chain couples TRBV7-2 to TRBJ1-6; 7 bases line up with TRBD1. The CDR3 nucleotides read TGTGCCAGCAGCTCAGGGGGTCCGAGTAATTCACCCCTCCACTTT. It specifies CASSSGGPSNSPLHF.